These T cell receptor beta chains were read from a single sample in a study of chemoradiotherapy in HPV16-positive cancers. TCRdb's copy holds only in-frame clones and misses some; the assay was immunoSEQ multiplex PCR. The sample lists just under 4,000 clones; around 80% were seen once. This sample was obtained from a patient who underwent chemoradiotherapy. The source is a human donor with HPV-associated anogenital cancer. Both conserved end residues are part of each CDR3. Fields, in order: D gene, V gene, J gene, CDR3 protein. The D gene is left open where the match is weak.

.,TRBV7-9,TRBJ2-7,CASSFPPDNSYEQYF
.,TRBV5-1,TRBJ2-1,CASSLSARGLLEQFF
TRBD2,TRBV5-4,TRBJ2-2,CASSLGTSDGELFF
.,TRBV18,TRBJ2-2,CASSRRGAGKDTGELFF
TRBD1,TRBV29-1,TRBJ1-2,CSGQGANYGYTF
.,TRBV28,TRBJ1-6,CASRLGEDYYNSPLHF
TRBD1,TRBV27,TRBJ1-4,CASRATGSEKLFF
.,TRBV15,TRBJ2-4,CATSRERGTAKNIQYF
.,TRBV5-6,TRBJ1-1,CASTTWGEGTEAFF
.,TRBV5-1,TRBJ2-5,CASSLVPGPSETQYF
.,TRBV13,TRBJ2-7,CASSLSGASSYEQYF
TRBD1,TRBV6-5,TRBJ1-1,CASSESTGGTEAFF
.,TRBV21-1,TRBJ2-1,CASSPPCRGNEQFF
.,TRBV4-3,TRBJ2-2,CASSFRDRVTGELFF
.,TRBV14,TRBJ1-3,CASSQSGGNTIYF
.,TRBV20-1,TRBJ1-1,CSARENTEAFF
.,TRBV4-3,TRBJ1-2,CASSQGFLARKYGYTF
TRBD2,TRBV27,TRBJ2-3,CASSLSSGGAVTDTQYF
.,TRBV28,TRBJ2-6,CASSPQGGGQGANVLTF
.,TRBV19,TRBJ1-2,CASSIAGQPNYGYTF
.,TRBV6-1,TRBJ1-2,CASSVPWDTPNYGYTF
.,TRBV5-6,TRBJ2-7,CASSLALGDYEQYF
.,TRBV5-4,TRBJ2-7,CASSPAGGGQYYEQYF
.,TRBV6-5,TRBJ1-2,CASSYSEGSNYGYTF
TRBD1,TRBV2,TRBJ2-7,CARRTGEDEQYF
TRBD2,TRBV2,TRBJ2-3,CASNLAGSTDTQYF
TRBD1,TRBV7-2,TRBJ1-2,CASSLPHPGTGIRGYTF
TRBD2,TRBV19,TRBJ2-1,CASSQRGTYNEQFF
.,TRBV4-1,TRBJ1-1,CASSPPGANTEAFF
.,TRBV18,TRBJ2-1,CASSPQNKIGYEQFF
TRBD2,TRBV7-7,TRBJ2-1,CASSLGEASGGYEQFF
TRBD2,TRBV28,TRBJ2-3,CASSLSPRSLAGSTDTQYF
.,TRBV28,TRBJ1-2,CASTSSRWVYGYTF
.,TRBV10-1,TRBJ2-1,CASSEAGGGGPPNEQFF
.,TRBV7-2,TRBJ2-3,CASSLENTDTQYF
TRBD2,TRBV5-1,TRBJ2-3,CASSLTTSGRLTDTQYF
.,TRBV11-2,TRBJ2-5,CASSFSGKTQYF
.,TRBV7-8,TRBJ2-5,CASSLGFGGKQETQYF